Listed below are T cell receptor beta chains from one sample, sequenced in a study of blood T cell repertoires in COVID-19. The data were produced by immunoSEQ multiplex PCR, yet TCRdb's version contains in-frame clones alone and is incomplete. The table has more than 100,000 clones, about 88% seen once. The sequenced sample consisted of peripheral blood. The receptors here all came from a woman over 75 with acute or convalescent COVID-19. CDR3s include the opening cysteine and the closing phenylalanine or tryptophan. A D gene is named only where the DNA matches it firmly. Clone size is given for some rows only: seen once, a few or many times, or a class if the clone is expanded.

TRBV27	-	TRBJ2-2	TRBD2	TGTGCCAGCAGTTTGGGGGTAGCGGGAGTTGGCACCGGGGAGCTGTTTTTT	CASSLGVAGVGTGELFF
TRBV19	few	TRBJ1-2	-	TGTGCCAGTAGTATAGCTGGGAGAGGAGGATATGGCTACACCTTC	CASSIAGRGGYGYTF
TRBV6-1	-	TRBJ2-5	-	TGTGCCAGCAGTGAGGGGGCGAGGTTGGAGACCCAGTACTTC	CASSEGARLETQYF
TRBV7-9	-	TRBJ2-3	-	TGTGCCAGCAGCTTAGTAGCCGCCCAAGCAGATACGCAGTATTTT	CASSLVAAQADTQYF
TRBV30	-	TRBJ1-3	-	TGTGCCTGGACCATAGGGGTAGGCACCATATATTTT	CAWTIGVGTIYF
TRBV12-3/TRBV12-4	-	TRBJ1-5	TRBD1	TGTGCCAGCAGTAAACAGGGGAGTCAGCCCCAGCATTTT	CASSKQGSQPQHF
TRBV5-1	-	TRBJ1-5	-	TGCGCCAGCAGCTACGAGGGTCTCGATCAGCCCCAGCATTTT	CASSYEGLDQPQHF
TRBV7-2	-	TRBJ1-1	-	TGTGCCAGCAGCTTAGTTGGGGAGGTGAGTGAAGCTTTCTTT	CASSLVGEVSEAFF
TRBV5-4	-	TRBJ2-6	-	TGTGCCAGCAGCTTGACAGGCTCTGGGGCCAACGTCCTGACTTTC	CASSLTGSGANVLTF
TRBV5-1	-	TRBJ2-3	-	TGCGCCAGCAGCGGGGGGTTTGTTAGTGTCGATACGCAGTATTTT	CASSGGFVSVDTQYF
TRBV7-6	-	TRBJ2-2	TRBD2	TGTGCCAGCAGCTCTAGCGGGACGGTTGCCGGGGAGCTGTTTTTT	CASSSSGTVAGELFF
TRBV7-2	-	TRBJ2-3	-	TGTGCCAGCAGCAGTAGCGGACCTCGGGGGGATACGCAGTATTTT	CASSSSGPRGDTQYF
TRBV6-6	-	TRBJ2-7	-	TGTGCCAGCAGTTACCGGAGTTCCTACGAGCAGTACTTC	CASSYRSSYEQYF
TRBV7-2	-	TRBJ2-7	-	TGTGCCAGCAGCTTAAGAGAGAGCTCCTACGAGCAGTACTTC	CASSLRESSYEQYF
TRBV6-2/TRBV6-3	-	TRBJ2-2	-	TGTGCCAGCAGTTCCTGGGGGGGCCGGGACACCGGGGAGCTGTTTTTT	CASSSWGGRDTGELFF
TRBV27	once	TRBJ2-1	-	TGTGCCAGCAGTTTATTCGAGCGTGCCGAGCAGTTCTTC	CASSLFERAEQFF
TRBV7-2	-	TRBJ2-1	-	TGTGCCAGCAGCTCCCTAGGAAGCTCCTACAATGAGCAGTTCTTC	CASSSLGSSYNEQFF
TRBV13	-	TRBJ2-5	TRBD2	TGTGCCAGCAGCTTTAGACTAGCAGAGGAGACCCAGTACTTC	CASSFRLAEETQYF
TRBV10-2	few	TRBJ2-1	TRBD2	TGCGCCAGCGCTTCCGGGACTAGCGGGAGAGGTGATGAGCAGTTCTTC	CASASGTSGRGDEQFF
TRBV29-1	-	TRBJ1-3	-	TGCAGCGCCAGAAAGCTGGCAGGGCCCTTATTTGGAAACACCATATATTTT	CSARKLAGPLFGNTIYF